This TCR beta chain was sequenced during a study of OX40 agonist ivuxolimab in advanced cancers. Measured with immunoSEQ multiplex PCR; TCRdb has only the in-frame clones, and not every one. The data show fewer than 35,000 clones, roughly nine tenths seen once. This clone was seen once. This specimen consisted of CD4+ or CD8+ T cells sorted from blood, obtained in a trial of the OX40 agonist ivuxolimab. The receptor comes from an adult with an advanced solid tumor such as melanoma, head and neck, liver or kidney cancer.

DNA for the CDR3: TGTGCCAGTAGTATAGCGGGACAGGGTCTTGAGGAGCAGTTCTTC. Translated: CASSIAGQGLEEQFF. V and J are TRBV19 and TRBJ2-1, with 9 bases that match TRBD1. CDR1 and CDR2 from the germline V gene are LNHDA and SQIVND (reference sequence). The CDR3 has 15 residues. The trim removed 1 base at V and 10 bases at J, leaving 8 bases unmatched.